What follows are 2 T cell receptor beta chains derived from one specimen sequenced in a study of T cells in Graves' hyperthyroidism and ophthalmopathy (dated by TCRdb to about 2019). The method behind the library was multiplex PCR. The sequencer was an Illumina HiSeq 2000. Amplification of TCR beta CDR3 regions was carried out from RNA transcripts. The TCR CDR3 was subjected to a first round of RT-PCR using the HTBI primer set and the Qiagen OneStep RT-PCR kit. TCRdb cleaned the public reads at Q25 with fastp, built clones with MiXCR and kept in-frame beta chains. CDR3 protein duplicates are merged, each entry listing the most common genes and DNA. In this sample the table shows almost 500,000 distinct CDR3 sequences, about 20% of which occur a single time. The ten top clones hold about 49% of the sample. Material for sequencing was blood. Receptors were obtained from a woman in her sixties or seventies with Graves' ophthalmopathy.

This chain uses TRBV18 with TRBJ2-1, with 9 bases that match TRBD2. CDR1 and CDR2 from the germline V gene are KGHSH and LQKENI. The CDR3 runs to 15 residues. V dropped 0 bases and J dropped 6; count of bases not matched to a gene: 3. This CDR3 is CASSPPASGTNEQFF. In DNA form, the CDR3 reads TGTGCCAGCTCACCACCGGCTAGCGGGACCAATGAGCAGTTCTTC.

The CDR3 sequence is CAWSWGQGVANEKLFF. Here the CDR3 DNA reads TGTGCCTGGAGTTGGGGTCAGGGGGTTGCTAATGAAAAACTGTTTTTT. The rearrangement links TRBV30 to TRBJ1-4; 7 bases match TRBD1. V was clipped by 2 bases and J by 3 bases; unmatched bases: 9. The CDR3 totals 16 residues. Germline values: CDR1 GTSNPN, CDR2 SVGIG (reference sequence).